This TCR beta chain was sequenced in a study of Graves' ophthalmopathy and Graves' hyperthyroidism. This clonotype was counted a few times. Researchers took RNA transcripts and amplified TCR beta CDR3 regions from them. An initial RT-PCR round employing HTBI primers preceded a second-round multiplex PCR. TCRdb reprocessed the multiplex PCR reads via MiXCR and lists one record per CDR3 protein. In the table there are 620,000 or so distinct CDR3 sequences, around a fifth of which are singletons. Hyperthyroidism was new, under 2 months, in patients aged 18 to 65. Clinical symptoms, serum thyroxine, TRAb, thyroid ultrasound and orbital computed tomography determined diagnosis. The CDR3 contains 15 residues. The ends were cut back, 1 base at V and 0 bases at J, with 10 bases in the middle. Per germline, CDR1 LGHDT and CDR2 YNNKEL (reference sequence).

This chain uses TRBV3-1 with TRBJ2-7; D ambiguous. This receptor was obtained from a woman younger than 35 with stable Graves' hyperthyroidism. Some clones in this sample may be carry-over from other donors' samples. The sequencing input was peripheral blood. The CDR3 here is CASSQGSLSSYEQYF. DNA for the CDR3: TGTGCCAGCAGCCAAGGGTCACTTAGCTCCTACGAGCAGTACTTC.